This T cell receptor (beta chain) was retrieved from a study of T-cell reconstitution after alpha-beta-depleted transplantation in children (dated by TCRdb to the mid-2010s). As for the study more broadly: Using TCR repertoire profiling, the study followed T-cell immune reconstitution in a quantitative way in children after TCRalphabeta/CD19-depleted allogeneic hematopoietic cell transplantation.

Libraries came from PCR. For sequencing, an Illumina HiSeq 2500 was employed. To normalize quantification of the TCRbeta repertoire, the TCR libraries were built with molecular barcoding that relied on unique molecular identifiers. Clones were called with MiXCR by TCRdb after fastp trimmed the public reads at Q25, and only in-frame beta chains were retained. Each CDR3 protein appears once, grouped with its most common genes and DNA. In this sample the table shows roughly 120,000 distinct CDR3 sequences, 10% of which occur a single time. The ten largest clonotypes hold 8% of the sample. V loses 6 bases, J loses 2 bases, and the germline ends lie 10 bases apart. CDR3 length: 13 amino acids, cysteine to phenylalanine. CDR3 DNA only is kept here, 39 bases in frame from base 1. From a lookup of the germline V gene, CDR1 and CDR2 are ENHRY and SYGVKD. This clonotype appeared many times. Its binding antigen is unknown. Per-nucleotide qualities are absent, and no much larger clonotype sits a single base away.

This material consisted of PBMCs from the stem cell graft donor, taken from the stem cell graft. The chain was built from TRBV10-3 and TRBJ2-5; TRBD2 is possibly the D segment (6 matching bases). The source of this sequence is a human donor who donated a stem cell graft to a child with acute lymphoblastic leukemia. The DNA sequence follows: TGTGCCATCAGCACCGGGAGACAAGAGACCCAGTACTTC. This encodes CAISTGRQETQYF.